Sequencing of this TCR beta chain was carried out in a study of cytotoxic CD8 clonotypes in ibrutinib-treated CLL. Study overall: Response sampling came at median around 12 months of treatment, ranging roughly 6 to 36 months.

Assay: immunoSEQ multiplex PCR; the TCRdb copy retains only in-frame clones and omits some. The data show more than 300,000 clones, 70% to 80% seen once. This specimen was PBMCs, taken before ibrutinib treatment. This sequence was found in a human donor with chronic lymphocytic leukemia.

CDR3: CASSQETGQYYEQYF. CDR3 nucleotides: TGCGCCAGCAGCCAAGAGACAGGGCAATACTACGAGCAGTACTTC. V and J are TRBV4-3 and TRBJ2-7; 7 nucleotides align to TRBD1. With V trimmed by 0 bases and J by 3 bases, 5 bases remained unmatched. Germline-derived CDR1 and CDR2 are LGHNA and YSLEER. CDR3 length: 15 amino acids.